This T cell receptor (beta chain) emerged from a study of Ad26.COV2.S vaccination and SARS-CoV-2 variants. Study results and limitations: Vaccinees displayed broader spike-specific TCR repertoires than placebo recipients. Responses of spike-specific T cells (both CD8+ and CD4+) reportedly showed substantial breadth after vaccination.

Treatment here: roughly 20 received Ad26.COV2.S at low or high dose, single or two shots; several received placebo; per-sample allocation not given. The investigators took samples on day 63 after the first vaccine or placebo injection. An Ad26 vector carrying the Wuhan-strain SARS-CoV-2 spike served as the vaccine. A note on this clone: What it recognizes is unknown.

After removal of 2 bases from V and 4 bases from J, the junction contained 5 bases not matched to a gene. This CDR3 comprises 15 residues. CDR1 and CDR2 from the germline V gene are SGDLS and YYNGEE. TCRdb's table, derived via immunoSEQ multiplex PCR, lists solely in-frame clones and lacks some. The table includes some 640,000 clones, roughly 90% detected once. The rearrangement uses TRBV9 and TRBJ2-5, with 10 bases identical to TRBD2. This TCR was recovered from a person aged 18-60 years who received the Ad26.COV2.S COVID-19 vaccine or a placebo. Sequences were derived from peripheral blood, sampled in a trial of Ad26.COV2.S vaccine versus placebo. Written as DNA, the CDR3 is TGTGCCAGCAGCGTCGGACTAGCGGATATAGAGACCCAGTACTTC. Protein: CASSVGLADIETQYF. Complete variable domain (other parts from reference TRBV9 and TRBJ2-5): DSGVTQTPKHLITATGQRVTLRCSPRSGDLSVYWYQQSLDQGLQFLIQYYNGEERAKGNILERFSAQQFPDLHSELNLSSLELGDSALYFCASSVGLADIETQYFGPGTRLLVL.